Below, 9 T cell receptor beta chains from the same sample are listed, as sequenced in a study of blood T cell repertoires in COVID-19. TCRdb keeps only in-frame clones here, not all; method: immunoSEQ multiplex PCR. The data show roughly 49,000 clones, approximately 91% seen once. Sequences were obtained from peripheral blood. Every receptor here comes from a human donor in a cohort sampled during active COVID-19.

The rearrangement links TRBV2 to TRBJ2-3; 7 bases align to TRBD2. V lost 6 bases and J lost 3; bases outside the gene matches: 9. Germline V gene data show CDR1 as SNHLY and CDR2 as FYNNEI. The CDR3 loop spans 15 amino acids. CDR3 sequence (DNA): TGTGCCAGCAGGCCAGTCGGGGGGAGGACAGATACGCAGTATTTT. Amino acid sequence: CASRPVGGRTDTQYF.

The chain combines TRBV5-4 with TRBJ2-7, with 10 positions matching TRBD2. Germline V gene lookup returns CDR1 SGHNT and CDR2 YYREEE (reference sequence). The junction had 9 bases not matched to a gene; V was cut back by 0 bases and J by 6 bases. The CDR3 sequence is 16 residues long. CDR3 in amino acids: CASSLGGTSASPEQYV. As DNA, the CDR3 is TGTGCCAGCAGCTTGGGAGGGACTAGCGCTAGTCCCGAGCAGTACGTC.

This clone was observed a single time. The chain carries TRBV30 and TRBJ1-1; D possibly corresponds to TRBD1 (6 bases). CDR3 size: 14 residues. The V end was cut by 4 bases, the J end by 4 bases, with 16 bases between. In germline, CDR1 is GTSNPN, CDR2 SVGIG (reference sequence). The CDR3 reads CAWTLGGGRTEAFF. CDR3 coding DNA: TGTGCCTGGACTCTTGGGGGGGGCCGCACTGAAGCTTTCTTT.

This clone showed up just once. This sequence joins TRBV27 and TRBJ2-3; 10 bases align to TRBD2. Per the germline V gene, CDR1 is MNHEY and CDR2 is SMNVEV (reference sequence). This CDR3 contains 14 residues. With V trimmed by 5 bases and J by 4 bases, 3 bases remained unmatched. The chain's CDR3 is CASSALAGSDTQYF. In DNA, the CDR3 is TGTGCCAGCAGTGCACTAGCGGGGTCAGATACGCAGTATTTT.

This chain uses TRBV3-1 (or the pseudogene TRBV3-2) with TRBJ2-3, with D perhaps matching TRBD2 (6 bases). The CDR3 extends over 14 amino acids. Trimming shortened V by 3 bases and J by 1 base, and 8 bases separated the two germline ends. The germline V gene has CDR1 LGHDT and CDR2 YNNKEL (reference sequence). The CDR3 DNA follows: TGTGCCAGCAGCCAGGGGGGTGGCACAGATACGCAGTATTTT. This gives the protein CASSQGGGTDTQYF.

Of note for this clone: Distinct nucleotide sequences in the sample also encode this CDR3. Written as DNA, the CDR3 is TGTGCCAGCAGCCTGGGACTAGCGGGCACAGATACGCAGTATTTT. It yields the protein CASSLGLAGTDTQYF. The chain combines TRBV7-2 with TRBJ2-3; 11 bases fit TRBD2. This CDR3 spans 15 amino acids. Unmatched junction bases numbered 2, after V lost 5 bases and J lost 1 base. The V gene's germline CDR1 is SGHTA and CDR2 FQGNSA.

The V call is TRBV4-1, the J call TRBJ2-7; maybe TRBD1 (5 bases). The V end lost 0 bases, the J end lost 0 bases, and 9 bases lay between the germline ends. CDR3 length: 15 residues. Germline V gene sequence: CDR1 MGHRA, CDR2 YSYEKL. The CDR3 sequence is CASSQDRVYSYEQYF. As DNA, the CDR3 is TGCGCCAGCAGCCAAGACAGGGTATACTCCTACGAGCAGTACTTC.

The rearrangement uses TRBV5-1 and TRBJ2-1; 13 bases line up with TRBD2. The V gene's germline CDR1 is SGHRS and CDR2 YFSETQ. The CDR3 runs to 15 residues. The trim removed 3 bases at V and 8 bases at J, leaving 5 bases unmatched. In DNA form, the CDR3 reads TGCGCCAGCAGCTACCGACTAGCGGGGGGCCATGAGCAGTTCTTC. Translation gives CASSYRLAGGHEQFF.

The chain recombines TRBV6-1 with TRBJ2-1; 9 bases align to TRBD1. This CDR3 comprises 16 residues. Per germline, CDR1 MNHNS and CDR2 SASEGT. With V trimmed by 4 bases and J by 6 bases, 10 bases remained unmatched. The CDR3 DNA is TGTGCCAGCAGTGCATCGGCCGGGACAGGGAGCAATGAGCAGTTCTTC. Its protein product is CASSASAGTGSNEQFF.